Sequencing of this TCR beta chain was carried out in a study of siplizumab effects on memory and regulatory T cells. CDR1 and CDR2 from the germline V gene are LNHDA and SQIVND (reference sequence). Trimming stripped 7 bases from V and 5 bases from J, with 20 bases between. The CDR3 spans 16 residues. Only in-frame clones appear in the TCRdb table, and some are missing; sequencing was by immunoSEQ multiplex PCR. The sample has just over 60,000 clones; less than 80% are singletons. The gene calls are TRBV19 and TRBJ1-4, with TRBD1 as a possible D gene (5 bases). Sequenced: memory CD4+ T cells sorted from blood. The clonotype originates from a human donor in good health. The CDR3 nucleotides read TGTGCCAGTAAACGGGACGGCGGGAGTTACAATGAAAAACTGTTTTTT. This gives the protein CASKRDGGSYNEKLFF.